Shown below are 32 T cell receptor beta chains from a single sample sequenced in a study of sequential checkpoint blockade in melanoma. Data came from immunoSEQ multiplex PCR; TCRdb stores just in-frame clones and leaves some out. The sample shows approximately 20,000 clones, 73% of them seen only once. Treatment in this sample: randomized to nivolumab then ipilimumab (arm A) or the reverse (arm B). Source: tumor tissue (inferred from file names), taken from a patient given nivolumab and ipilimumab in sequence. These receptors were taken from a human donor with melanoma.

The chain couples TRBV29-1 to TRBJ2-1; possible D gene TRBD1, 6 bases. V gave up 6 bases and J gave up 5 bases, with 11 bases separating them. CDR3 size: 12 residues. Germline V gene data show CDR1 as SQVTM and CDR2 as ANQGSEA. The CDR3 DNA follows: TGCAGCGTGAACAGGGTTAACAATGAGCAGTTCTTC. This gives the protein CSVNRVNNEQFF.

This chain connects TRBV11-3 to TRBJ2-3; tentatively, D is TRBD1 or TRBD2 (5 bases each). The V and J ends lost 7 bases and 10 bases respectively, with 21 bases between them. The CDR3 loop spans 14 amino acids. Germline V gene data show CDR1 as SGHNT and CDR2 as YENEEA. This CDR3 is CASTPSVDLGAQYF. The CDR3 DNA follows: TGTGCCAGCACTCCCTCCGTGGACCTGGGGGCGCAGTATTTT.

The CDR3 here is CAWSGDVRETQYF. DNA of the CDR3: TGTGCCTGGAGTGGGGACGTGCGAGAGACCCAGTACTTC. The chain is built from TRBV30 and TRBJ2-5; the D call may be TRBD1 or TRBD2 (5 bases each). This CDR3 region has 13 residues. The V and J ends lost 1 base and 4 bases respectively, with 10 bases between them. Germline values: CDR1 GTSNPN, CDR2 SVGIG (reference sequence).

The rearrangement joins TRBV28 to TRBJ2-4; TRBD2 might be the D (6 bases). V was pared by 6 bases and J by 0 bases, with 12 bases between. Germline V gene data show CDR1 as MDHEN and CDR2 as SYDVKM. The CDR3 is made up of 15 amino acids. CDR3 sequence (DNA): TGTGCCAGCAGCCAAGGCGGGGCAGCCAAAAACATTCAGTACTTC. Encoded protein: CASSQGGAAKNIQYF.

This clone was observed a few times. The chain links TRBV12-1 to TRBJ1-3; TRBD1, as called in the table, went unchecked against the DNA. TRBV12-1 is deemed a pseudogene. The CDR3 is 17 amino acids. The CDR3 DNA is TGTGCCAGCAGCGGACCCGGGACACCGAGCTCTGGAAACACCATATATTTT. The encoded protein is CASSGPGTPSSGNTIYF.

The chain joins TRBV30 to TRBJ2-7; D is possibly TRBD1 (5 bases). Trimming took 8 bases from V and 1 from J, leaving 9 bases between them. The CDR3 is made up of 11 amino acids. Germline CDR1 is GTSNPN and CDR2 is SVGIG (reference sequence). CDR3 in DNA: TGTGCCGCGACAGCTTCCTACGAGCAGTACTTC. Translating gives CAATASYEQYF.

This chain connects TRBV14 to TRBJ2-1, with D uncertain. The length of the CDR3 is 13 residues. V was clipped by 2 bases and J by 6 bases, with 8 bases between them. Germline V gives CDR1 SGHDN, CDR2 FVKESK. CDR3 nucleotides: TGTGCCAGCAGCCAATCCCTCGGCAATGAGCAGTTCTTC. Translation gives CASSQSLGNEQFF.

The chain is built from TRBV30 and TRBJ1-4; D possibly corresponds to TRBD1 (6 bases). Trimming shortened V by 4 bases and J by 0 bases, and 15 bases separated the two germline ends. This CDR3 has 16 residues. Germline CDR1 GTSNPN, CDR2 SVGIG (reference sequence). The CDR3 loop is CAWTPGEGATNEKLFF. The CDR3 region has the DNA TGTGCCTGGACCCCGGGGGAGGGGGCAACTAATGAAAAACTGTTTTTT. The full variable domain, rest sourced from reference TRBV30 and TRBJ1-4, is SQTIHQWPATLVQPVGSPLSLECTVEGTSNPNLYWYRQAAGRGLQLLFYSVGIGQISSEVPQNLSASRPQDRQFILSSKKLLLSDSGFYLCAWTPGEGATNEKLFFGSGTQLSVL.

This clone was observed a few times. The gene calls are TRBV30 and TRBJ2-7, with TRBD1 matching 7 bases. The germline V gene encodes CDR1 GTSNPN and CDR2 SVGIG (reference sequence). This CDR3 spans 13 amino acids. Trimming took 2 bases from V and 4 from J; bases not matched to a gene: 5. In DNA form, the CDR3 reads TGTGCCTGGAGTAGGGGGCAACTATACGAGCAGTACTTC. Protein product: CAWSRGQLYEQYF.

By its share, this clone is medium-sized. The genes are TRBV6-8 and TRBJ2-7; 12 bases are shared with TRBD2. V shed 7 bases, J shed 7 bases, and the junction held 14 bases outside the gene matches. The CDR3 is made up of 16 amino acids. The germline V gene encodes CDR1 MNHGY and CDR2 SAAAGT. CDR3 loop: CASTGAASGRAWEQYF. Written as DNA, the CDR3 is TGTGCCAGCACAGGGGCCGCTAGCGGGAGGGCCTGGGAGCAGTACTTC.

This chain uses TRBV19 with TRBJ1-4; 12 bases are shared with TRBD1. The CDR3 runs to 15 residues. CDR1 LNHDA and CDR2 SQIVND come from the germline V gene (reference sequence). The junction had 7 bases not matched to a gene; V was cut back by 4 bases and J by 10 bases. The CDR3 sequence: CASSRGTGGGGKLFF. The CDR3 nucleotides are TGTGCCAGTAGTAGGGGGACAGGGGGCGGAGGAAAACTGTTTTTT.

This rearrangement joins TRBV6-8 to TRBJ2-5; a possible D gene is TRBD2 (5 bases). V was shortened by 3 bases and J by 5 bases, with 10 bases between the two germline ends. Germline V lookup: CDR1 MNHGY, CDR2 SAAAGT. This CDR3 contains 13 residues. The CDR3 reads CASSYGRGETQYF. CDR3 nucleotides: TGTGCCAGCAGTTATGGTAGAGGGGAGACCCAGTACTTC.

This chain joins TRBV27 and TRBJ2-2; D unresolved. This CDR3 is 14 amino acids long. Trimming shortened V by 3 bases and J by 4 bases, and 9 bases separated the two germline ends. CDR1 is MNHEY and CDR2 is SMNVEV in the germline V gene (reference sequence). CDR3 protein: CASSFRRTTGELFF. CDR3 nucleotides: TGTGCCAGCAGTTTCCGTCGAACCACCGGGGAGCTGTTTTTT.

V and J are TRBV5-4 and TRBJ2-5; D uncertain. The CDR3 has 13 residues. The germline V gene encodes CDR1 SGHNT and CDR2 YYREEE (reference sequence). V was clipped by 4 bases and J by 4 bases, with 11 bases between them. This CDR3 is CASSQSSPETQYF. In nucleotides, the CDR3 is TGTGCCAGCAGCCAAAGTAGCCCAGAGACCCAGTACTTC.

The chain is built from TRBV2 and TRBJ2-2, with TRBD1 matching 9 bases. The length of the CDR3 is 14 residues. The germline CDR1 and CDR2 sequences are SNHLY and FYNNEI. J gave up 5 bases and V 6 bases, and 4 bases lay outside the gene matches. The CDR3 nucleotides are TGTGCCAGCAGCGGGACAGGGTTAACCGGGGAGCTGTTTTTT. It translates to CASSGTGLTGELFF.

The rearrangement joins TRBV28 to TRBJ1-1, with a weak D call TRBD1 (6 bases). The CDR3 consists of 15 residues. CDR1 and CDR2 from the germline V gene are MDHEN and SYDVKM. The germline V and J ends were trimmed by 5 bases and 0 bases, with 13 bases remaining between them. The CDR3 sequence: CASSAPGQMNTEAFF. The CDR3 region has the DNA TGTGCCAGCAGTGCTCCCGGACAGATGAACACTGAAGCTTTCTTT.

CDR3 residues: CASSSGHQYYEQYF. As DNA, the CDR3 is TGTGCCAGCAGCTCCGGACATCAGTACTACGAGCAGTACTTC. This chain uses TRBV7-7 with TRBJ2-7, with D possibly TRBD1 on 5 matching bases. Germline V gene data show CDR1 as SSHAT and CDR2 as FNYEAQ (reference sequence). The CDR3 is made up of 14 amino acids. V was clipped by 4 bases and J by 3 bases, with 13 bases between them.

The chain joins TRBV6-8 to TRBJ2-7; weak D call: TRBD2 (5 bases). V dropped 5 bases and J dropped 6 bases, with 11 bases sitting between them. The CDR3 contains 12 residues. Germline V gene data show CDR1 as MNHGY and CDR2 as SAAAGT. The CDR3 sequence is CASSGETGEQYF. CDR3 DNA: TGTGCCAGCAGTGGGGAGACGGGCGAGCAGTACTTC.

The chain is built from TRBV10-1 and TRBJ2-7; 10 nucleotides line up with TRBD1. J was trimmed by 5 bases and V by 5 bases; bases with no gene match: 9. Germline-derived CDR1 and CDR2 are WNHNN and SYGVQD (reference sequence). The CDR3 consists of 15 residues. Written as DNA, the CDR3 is TGCGCCAGCAGTAGTGGGACAGGGGTTGGTGACGAGCAGTACTTC. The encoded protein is CASSSGTGVGDEQYF.

The CDR3 nucleotides read TGTGCCAGCACCCAGAGGGACTTCTCCTACGAGCAGTACTTC. Translating gives CASTQRDFSYEQYF. The chain combines TRBV6-8 with TRBJ2-7; TRBD2 might be the D (6 bases). The CDR3 covers 14 residues. From germline, CDR1 is MNHGY and CDR2 SAAAGT. The germline V and J ends were trimmed by 7 bases and 0 bases, with 13 bases remaining between them.

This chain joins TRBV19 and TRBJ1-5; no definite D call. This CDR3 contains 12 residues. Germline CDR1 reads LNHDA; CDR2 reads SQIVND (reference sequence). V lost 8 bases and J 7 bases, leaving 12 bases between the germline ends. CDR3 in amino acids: CASGRERQPQHF. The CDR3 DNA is TGTGCCAGTGGAAGGGAGAGGCAGCCCCAGCATTTT.

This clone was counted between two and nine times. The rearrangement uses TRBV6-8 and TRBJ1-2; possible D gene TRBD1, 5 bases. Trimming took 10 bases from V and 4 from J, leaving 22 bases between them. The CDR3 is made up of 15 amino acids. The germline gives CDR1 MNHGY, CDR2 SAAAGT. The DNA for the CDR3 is TGTGCCATCAAACCATCGACAGACGATGCCTATGGCTACACCTTC. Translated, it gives CAIKPSTDDAYGYTF.

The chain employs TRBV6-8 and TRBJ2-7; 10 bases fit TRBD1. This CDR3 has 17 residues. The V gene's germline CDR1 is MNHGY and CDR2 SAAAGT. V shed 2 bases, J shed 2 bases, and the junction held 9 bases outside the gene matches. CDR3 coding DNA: TGTGCCAGCAGTTACGGAGGCGGGACAGGGGAGACCTACGAGCAGTACTTC. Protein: CASSYGGGTGETYEQYF.

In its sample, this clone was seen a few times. The CDR3 sequence: CASSPGGHRYF. The CDR3 region has the DNA TGTGCCAGCAGCCCGGGGGGGCACAGGTATTTT. V usage is TRBV14 and J usage is TRBJ1-3; possible D gene TRBD1, 6 bases. Germline V gene lookup returns CDR1 SGHDN and CDR2 FVKESK. Trimming shortened V by 4 bases and J by 16 bases, and 14 bases separated the two germline ends. The CDR3 extends over 11 amino acids.

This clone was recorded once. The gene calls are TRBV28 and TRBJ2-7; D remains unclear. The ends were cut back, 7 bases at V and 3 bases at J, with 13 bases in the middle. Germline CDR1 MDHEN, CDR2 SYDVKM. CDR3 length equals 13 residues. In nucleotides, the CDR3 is TGTGCCAGCAACGATCCGAACAACTACGAGCAGTACTTC. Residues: CASNDPNNYEQYF.

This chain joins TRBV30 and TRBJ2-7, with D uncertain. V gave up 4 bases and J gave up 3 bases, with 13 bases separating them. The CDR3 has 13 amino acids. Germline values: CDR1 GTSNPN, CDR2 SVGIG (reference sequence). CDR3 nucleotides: TGTGCCTGGAATCCCGGGCCGAACTACGAGCAGTACTTC. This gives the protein CAWNPGPNYEQYF.

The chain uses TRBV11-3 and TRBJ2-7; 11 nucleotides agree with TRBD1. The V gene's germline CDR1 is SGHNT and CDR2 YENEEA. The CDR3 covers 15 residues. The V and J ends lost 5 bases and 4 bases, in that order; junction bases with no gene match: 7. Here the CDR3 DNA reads TGTGCCAGCAGCCCTCCCGGGACAGGGGGATACGAGCAGTACTTC. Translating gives CASSPPGTGGYEQYF.

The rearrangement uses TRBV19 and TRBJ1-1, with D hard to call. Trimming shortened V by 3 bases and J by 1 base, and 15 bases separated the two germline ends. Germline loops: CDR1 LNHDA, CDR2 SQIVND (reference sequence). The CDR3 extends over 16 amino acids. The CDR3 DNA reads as TGTGCCAGTAGTATCGGTCAATCCCTGGGGAACACTGAAGCTTTCTTT. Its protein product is CASSIGQSLGNTEAFF.

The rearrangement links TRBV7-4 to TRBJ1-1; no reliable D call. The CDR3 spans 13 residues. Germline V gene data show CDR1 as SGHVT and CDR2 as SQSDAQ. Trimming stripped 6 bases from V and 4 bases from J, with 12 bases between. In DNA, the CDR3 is TGTGCCAGCAGTTCCTCACGGGGCACTGAAGCTTTCTTT. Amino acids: CASSSSRGTEAFF.

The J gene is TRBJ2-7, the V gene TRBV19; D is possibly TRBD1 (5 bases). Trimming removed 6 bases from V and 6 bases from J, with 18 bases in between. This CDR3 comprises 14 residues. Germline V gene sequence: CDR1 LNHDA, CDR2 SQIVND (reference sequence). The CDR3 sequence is CASSQQAAGVEQYF. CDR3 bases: TGTGCCAGTAGCCAACAGGCCGCTGGGGTCGAGCAGTACTTC.

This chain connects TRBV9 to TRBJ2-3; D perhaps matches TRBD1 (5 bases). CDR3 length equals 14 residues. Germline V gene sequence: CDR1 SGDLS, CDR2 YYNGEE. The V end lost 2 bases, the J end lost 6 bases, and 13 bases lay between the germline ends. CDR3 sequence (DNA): TGTGCCAGCAGCGTCAGGGATCAAACCGATACGCAGTATTTT. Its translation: CASSVRDQTDTQYF.

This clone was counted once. The CDR3 sequence is CASRTGSIQFF. As DNA, the CDR3 is TGTGCCAGCCGAACAGGGTCCATACAGTTCTTC. The chain links TRBV6-7 to TRBJ2-1; perhaps TRBD1 as D (6 bases). TRBV6-7 is treated as an ORF (open reading frame) with a function not yet certain. The CDR3 has 11 amino acids. Trimming pared 8 bases from V and 13 bases from J, leaving 15 bases between.